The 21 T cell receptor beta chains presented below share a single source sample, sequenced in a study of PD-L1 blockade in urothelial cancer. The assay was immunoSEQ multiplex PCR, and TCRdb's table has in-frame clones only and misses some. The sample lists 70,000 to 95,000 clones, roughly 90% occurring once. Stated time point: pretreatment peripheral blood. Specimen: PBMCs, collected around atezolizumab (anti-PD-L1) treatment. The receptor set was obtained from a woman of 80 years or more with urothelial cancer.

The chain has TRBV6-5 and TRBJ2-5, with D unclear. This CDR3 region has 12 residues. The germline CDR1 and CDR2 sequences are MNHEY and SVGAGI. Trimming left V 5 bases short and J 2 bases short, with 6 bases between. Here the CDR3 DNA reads TGTGCCAGCAGTAGTCGGCAAGAGACCCAGTACTTC. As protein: CASSSRQETQYF.

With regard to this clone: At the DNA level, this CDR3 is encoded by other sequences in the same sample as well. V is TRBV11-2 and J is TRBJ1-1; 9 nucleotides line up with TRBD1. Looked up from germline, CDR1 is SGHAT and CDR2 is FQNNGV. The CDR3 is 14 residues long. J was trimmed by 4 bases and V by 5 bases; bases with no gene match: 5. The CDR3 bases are TGTGCCAGCAGCCTAGGACAGGGGAGCACTGAAGCTTTCTTT. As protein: CASSLGQGSTEAFF.

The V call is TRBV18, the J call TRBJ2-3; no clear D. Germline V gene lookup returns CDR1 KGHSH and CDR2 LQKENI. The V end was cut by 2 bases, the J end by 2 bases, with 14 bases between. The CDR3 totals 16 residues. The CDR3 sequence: CASSPNVRPYTDTQYF. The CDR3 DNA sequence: TGTGCCAGCTCACCAAATGTGCGTCCCTACACAGATACGCAGTATTTT.

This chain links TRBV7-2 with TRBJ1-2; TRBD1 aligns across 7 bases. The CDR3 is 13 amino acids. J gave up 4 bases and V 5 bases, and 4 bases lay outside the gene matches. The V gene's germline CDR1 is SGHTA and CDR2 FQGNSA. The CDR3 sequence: CASSPDRAYGYTF. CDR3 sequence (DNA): TGTGCCAGCAGCCCCGACAGGGCCTATGGCTACACCTTC.

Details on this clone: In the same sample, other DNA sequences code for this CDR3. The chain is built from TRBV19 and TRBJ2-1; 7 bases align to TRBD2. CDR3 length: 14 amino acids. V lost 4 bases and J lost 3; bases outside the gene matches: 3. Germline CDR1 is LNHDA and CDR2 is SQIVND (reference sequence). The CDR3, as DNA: TGTGCCAGTAGTAGTTCGGGAGGCTACAATGAGCAGTTCTTC. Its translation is CASSSSGGYNEQFF.

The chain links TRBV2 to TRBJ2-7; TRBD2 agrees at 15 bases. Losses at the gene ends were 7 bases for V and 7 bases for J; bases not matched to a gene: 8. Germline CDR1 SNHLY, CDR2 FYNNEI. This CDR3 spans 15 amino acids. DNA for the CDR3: TGTGCCAGCACCCCGGGACTAGCGGGAGGAGGGGAGCAGTACTTC. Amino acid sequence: CASTPGLAGGGEQYF.

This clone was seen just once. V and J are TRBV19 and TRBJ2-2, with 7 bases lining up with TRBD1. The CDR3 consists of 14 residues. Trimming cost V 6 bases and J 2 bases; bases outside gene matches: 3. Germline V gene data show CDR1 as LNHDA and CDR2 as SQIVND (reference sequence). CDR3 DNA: TGTGCCAGTAGGCAGGGGGTAAACACCGGGGAGCTGTTTTTT. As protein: CASRQGVNTGELFF.

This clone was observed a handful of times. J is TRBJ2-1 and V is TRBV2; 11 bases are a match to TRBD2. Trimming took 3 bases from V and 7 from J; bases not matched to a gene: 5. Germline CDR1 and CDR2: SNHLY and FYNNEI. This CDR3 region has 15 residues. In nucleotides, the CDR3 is TGTGCCAGCAGTGAGATTAGCGGGAGGGGGAATGAGCAGTTCTTC. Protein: CASSEISGRGNEQFF.

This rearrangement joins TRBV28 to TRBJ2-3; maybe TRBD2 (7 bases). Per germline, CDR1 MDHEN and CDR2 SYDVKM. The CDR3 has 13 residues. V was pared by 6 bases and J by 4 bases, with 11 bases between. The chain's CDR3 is CASSLGGADTQYF. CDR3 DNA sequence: TGTGCCAGCAGCCTAGGGGGGGCAGATACGCAGTATTTT.

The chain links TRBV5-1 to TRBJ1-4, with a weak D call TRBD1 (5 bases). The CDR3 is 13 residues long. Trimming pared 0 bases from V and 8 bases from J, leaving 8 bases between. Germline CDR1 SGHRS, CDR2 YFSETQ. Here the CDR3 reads CASSLGRGEKLFF. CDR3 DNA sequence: TGCGCCAGCAGCTTGGGGAGGGGAGAAAAACTGTTTTTT.

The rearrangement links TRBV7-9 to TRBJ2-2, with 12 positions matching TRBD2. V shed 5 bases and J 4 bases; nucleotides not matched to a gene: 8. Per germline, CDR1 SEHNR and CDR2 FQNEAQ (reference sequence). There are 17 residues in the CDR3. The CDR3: CASSIPGLAGRTGELFF. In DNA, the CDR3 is TGTGCCAGCAGCATACCGGGACTAGCGGGCCGCACCGGGGAGCTGTTTTTT.

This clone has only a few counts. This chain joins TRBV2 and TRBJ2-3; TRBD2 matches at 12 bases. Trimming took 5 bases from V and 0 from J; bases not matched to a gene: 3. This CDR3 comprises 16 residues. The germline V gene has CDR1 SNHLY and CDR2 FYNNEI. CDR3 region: CASSLAGGLSTDTQYF. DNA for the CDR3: TGTGCCAGCAGTCTAGCGGGAGGGCTGAGCACAGATACGCAGTATTTT.

CDR3 in amino acids: CASRIGTEKDTQYF. The CDR3 DNA is TGTGCCAGCAGGATAGGGACAGAGAAAGATACGCAGTATTTT. The chain links TRBV2 to TRBJ2-3, with TRBD1 identical over 7 bases. CDR3 length: 14 residues. The germline gives CDR1 SNHLY, CDR2 FYNNEI. J gave up 5 bases and V 6 bases, and 8 bases lay outside the gene matches.

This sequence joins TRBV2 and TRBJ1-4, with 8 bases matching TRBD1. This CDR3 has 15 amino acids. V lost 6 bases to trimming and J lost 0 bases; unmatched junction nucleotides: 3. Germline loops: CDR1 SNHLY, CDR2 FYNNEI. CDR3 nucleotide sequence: TGTGCCAGCAGCGGGACAGGATCAACTAATGAAAAACTGTTTTTT. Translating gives CASSGTGSTNEKLFF. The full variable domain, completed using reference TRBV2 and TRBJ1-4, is EPEVTQTPSHQVTQMGQEVILRCVPISNHLYFYWYRQILGQKVEFLVSFYNNEISEKSEIFDDQFSVERPDGSNFTLKIRSTKLEDSAMYFCASSGTGSTNEKLFFGSGTQLSVL.

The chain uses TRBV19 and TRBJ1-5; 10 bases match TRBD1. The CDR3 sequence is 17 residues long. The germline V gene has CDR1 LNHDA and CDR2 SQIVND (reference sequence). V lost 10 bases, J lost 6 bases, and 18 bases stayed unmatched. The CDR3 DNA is TGTGCCACCACGAACAGGCCGGGACAGGGGACTGGTCAGCCCCAGCATTTT. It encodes CATTNRPGQGTGQPQHF. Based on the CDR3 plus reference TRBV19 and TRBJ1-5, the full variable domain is DGGITQSPKYLFRKEGQNVTLSCEQNLNHDAMYWYRQDPGQGLRLIYYSQIVNDFQKGDIAEGYSVSREKKESFPLTVTSAQKNPTAFYLCATTNRPGQGTGQPQHFGDGTRLSIL.

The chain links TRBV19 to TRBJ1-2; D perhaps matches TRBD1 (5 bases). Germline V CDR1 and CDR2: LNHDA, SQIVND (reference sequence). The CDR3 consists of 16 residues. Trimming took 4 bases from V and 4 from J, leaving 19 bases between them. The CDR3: CASSTKGLPRGYGYTF. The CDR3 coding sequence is TGTGCCAGTAGTACAAAGGGACTGCCGCGGGGCTATGGCTACACCTTC.

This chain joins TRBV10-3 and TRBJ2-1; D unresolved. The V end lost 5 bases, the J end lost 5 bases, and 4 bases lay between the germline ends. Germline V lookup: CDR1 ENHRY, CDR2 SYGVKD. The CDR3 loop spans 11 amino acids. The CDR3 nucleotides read TGTGCCATCAGTACAAACAATGAGCAGTTCTTC. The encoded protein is CAISTNNEQFF.

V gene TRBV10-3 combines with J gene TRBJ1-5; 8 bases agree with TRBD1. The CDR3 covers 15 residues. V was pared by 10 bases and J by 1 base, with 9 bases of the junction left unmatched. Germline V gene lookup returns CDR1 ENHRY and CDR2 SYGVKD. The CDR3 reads CATASQGVSNQPQHF. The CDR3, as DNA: TGTGCCACCGCCTCACAGGGGGTCAGCAATCAGCCCCAGCATTTT.

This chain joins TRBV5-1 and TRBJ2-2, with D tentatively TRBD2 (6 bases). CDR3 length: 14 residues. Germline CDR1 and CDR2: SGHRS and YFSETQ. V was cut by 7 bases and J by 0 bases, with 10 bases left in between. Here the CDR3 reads CASSGEANTGELFF. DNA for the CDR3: TGCGCCAGCTCGGGGGAGGCGAACACCGGGGAGCTGTTTTTT. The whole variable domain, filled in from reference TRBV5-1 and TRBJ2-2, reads KAGVTQTPRYLIKTRGQQVTLSCSPISGHRSVSWYQQTPGQGLQFLFEYFSETQRNKGNFPGRFSGRQFSNSRSEMNVSTLELGDSALYLCASSGEANTGELFFGEGSRLTVL.

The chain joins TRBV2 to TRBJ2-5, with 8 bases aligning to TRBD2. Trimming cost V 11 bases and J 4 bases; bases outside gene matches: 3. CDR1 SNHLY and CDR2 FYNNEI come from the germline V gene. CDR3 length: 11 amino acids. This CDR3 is CARGGRETQYF. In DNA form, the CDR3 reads TGTGCCCGCGGGGGGAGAGAGACCCAGTACTTC.

Here the CDR3 reads CASSLTSPRTGGLNEQFF. CDR3 in DNA: TGTGCCAGCAGCTTAACGAGTCCGAGGACAGGGGGCCTGAATGAGCAGTTCTTC. The chain employs TRBV7-3 and TRBJ2-1; 11 bases are shared with TRBD1. From germline, CDR1 is SGHTA and CDR2 FQGTGA. The CDR3 contains 18 residues. Germline trimming cut 0 bases from V and 7 bases from J; bases unmatched to any gene: 11.